A single TCR beta chain is shown here with its context. The germline V gene has CDR1 LGHDT and CDR2 YNNKEL (reference sequence). The V end lost 1 base, the J end lost 7 bases, and 16 bases lay between the germline ends. The CDR3 contains 15 residues. This entry is derived from a study of blood T cell repertoires in COVID-19. Looking at the study overall: Sites in the United States, Italy and Spain provided acute and convalescent COVID-19 samples. Nucleic acid was either cDNA or gDNA, and it came from T cells, B-cell-depleted T cells, or PBMCs.

Methods used by the authors: How many nucleated cells were present was estimated from reference gene primer amplification. Repertoires were generated with immunoSEQ multiplex PCR, while TCRdb's copy carries only in-frame clones and drops some. That table supplies the V and J calls and clone size; D and trimming were determined from the DNA. The sample holds some 200,000 clones, 86% seen once. Input material: peripheral blood. V usage is TRBV3-1 (or the pseudogene TRBV3-2) and J usage is TRBJ1-2; D unresolved. This receptor was obtained from an elderly woman in a cohort sampled during active or convalescent COVID-19. This CDR3 reads CASSQGTRAYRGYTF. In nucleotides, the CDR3 is TGTGCCAGCAGCCAAGGGACTCGGGCGTATCGTGGCTACACCTTC.